This T cell receptor (beta chain) originates from a study of blood T cell repertoires in COVID-19. For the study at large: From the United States, Italy and Spain came samples of acute and convalescent COVID-19.

The table came from immunoSEQ multiplex PCR; TCRdb's copy has only in-frame clones and leaves some out. Seen here are about 200,000 clones, around 87% observed once, and the top ten hold 0.6% to 0.8%. The germline V gene encodes CDR1 LGHNA and CDR2 YSLEER. This CDR3 contains 15 residues. Trimming stripped 1 base from V and 4 bases from J, with 13 bases between. The TCR originated in a man aged 50-60 years with acute or convalescent COVID-19. The sample taken for sequencing was peripheral blood. This sequence joins TRBV4-3 and TRBJ1-2; possible D gene TRBD1, 5 bases. CDR3 in amino acids: CASSQGRSGSYGYTF. CDR3 bases: TGCGCCAGCAGCCAAGGTCGGTCAGGGTCCTATGGCTACACCTTC.